These 30 T cell receptor beta chains originate from one sample sequenced in a study of cytomegalovirus exposure and HLA in healthy donors. PCR was performed using 60 Vbeta and 13 Jbeta primers. The data were produced by immunoSEQ multiplex PCR, yet TCRdb's version contains in-frame clones alone and is incomplete. The data show some 140,000 clones, with about 78% seen just once and 4.2% held by the top ten. Sequencing was performed on PBMCs. These receptors originate from a man aged 50-59 years in good health and CMV-seropositive.

This clone was detected once. J is TRBJ2-1 and V is TRBV5-1; TRBD2 matches 11 bases. This CDR3 contains 15 residues. The junction had 5 bases not matched to a gene; V was cut back by 1 base and J by 8 bases. Per germline, CDR1 SGHRS and CDR2 YFSETQ. CDR3 in DNA: TGCGCCAGCAGCTTGACTAGCGGGAGAGTCGATGAGCAGTTCTTC. The encoded protein is CASSLTSGRVDEQFF.

V gene TRBV28 combines with J gene TRBJ2-2; the D gene is possibly TRBD1 (6 bases). Trimming cost V 2 bases and J 7 bases, with 17 bases left between them. The CDR3 sequence is 16 residues long. Germline CDR1 MDHEN, CDR2 SYDVKM. As DNA, the CDR3 is TGTGCCAGCAGTTTAATGGGGGCCCGGAGGATCGGGGAGCTGTTTTTT. It yields the protein CASSLMGARRIGELFF.

The rearrangement joins TRBV4-3 to TRBJ2-1; TRBD2 aligns across 9 bases. Germline V lookup: CDR1 LGHNA, CDR2 YSLEER. There are 15 residues in the CDR3. J lost 9 bases, V lost 3 bases, and 9 bases had no gene match. CDR3 nucleotide sequence: TGCGCCAGCAGCCATAGGCGGGAGGGCCGGGTTGAGCAGTTCTTC. This translates into CASSHRREGRVEQFF.

V and J are TRBV19 and TRBJ1-1; D gene unclear. The CDR3 extends over 14 amino acids. V lost 5 bases and J lost 5, with 15 bases in between. The V gene's germline CDR1 is LNHDA and CDR2 SQIVND (reference sequence). The CDR3 DNA is TGTGCCAGTAGTTTAACAAGAGGCTTAACTGAAGCTTTCTTT. It specifies CASSLTRGLTEAFF.

The chain combines TRBV6-4 with TRBJ2-1; 7 positions agree with TRBD1. The germline gives CDR1 MRHNA, CDR2 SNTAGT. V shed 5 bases, J shed 0 bases, and the junction held 7 bases outside the gene matches. CDR3 length: 16 residues. CDR3 DNA sequence: TGTGCCAGCAGTTCCACAGGGGCTAGCTCCTACAATGAGCAGTTCTTC. It translates to CASSSTGASSYNEQFF.

Written as DNA, the CDR3 is TGTGCCAGCAGTGCCTCGACAGGGAACTATGGCTACACCTTC. It codes for CASSASTGNYGYTF. This sequence joins TRBV2 and TRBJ1-2, with 7 bases fitting TRBD1. The ends lost 4 bases at V and 2 bases at J; junction bases unmatched: 4. There are 14 residues in the CDR3. Looked up from germline, CDR1 is SNHLY and CDR2 is FYNNEI.

The chain links TRBV14 to TRBJ2-5, with D perhaps TRBD1 (6 bases). V was pared by 2 bases and J by 5 bases, with 12 bases between. The CDR3 is 14 residues long. In germline, CDR1 is SGHDN, CDR2 FVKESK. CDR3 nucleotides: TGTGCCAGCAGCCAAACATGGGGGCGGGAGACCCAGTACTTC. This encodes CASSQTWGRETQYF.

This chain links TRBV6-1 with TRBJ2-5, with D tentatively TRBD2 (5 bases). Germline V gives CDR1 MNHNS, CDR2 SASEGT. V was cut by 5 bases and J by 5 bases, with 9 bases left in between. This CDR3 contains 12 residues. CDR3 region: CASSPGGETQYF. The CDR3 DNA is TGTGCCAGCAGTCCTGGCGGGGAGACCCAGTACTTC.

Comments on this clone: Other DNA sequences in the sample encode the same CDR3. The DNA of the CDR3 is TGTGCCAGCAGCTTGCGGGTGAACACTGAAGCTTTCTTT. Its protein is CASSLRVNTEAFF. V and J are TRBV5-6 and TRBJ1-1, with D unclear. Germline V gives CDR1 SGHDT, CDR2 YYEEEE. V shed 1 base and J shed 0 bases, with 4 bases lying between them. The CDR3 runs 13 residues.

The CDR3 here is CASSYGGEAQPQHF. For the CDR3, the DNA is TGTGCCAGCAGTTACGGGGGGGAGGCTCAGCCCCAGCATTTT. The J gene is TRBJ1-5, the V gene TRBV6-6; D might be TRBD1 (5 bases). In germline, CDR1 is MNHNY, CDR2 SVGAGI (reference sequence). The CDR3 runs to 14 residues. V was trimmed by 2 bases and J by 6 bases, leaving 11 bases between them.

V and J are TRBV18 and TRBJ1-1, with a tentative D call TRBD1 (5 bases). V was shortened by 0 bases and J by 7 bases, with 9 bases between the two germline ends. The CDR3 is made up of 13 amino acids. The V gene's germline CDR1 is KGHSH and CDR2 LQKENI. CDR3 nucleotide sequence: TGTGCCAGCTCACCACCCGGACAATATGAAGCTTTCTTT. Its protein product is CASSPPGQYEAFF.

DNA of the CDR3: TGTGCCAGCAGTTACGCCGCCACTGAAGAGACCCAGTACTTC. Protein: CASSYAATEETQYF. This chain connects TRBV6-5 to TRBJ2-5, with D uncertain. Trimming took 2 bases from V and 3 from J, leaving 10 bases between them. Germline V lookup: CDR1 MNHEY, CDR2 SVGAGI. The CDR3 contains 14 residues.

Comments on this clone: Relative to the germline gene, one junction end is altered; a read error may explain this. The chain has TRBV5-1 and TRBJ1-1; no reliable D call. CDR3 size: 13 residues. Germline V gene sequence: CDR1 SGHRS, CDR2 YFSETQ. Here the CDR3 reads CASSLAQDTEAFF. CDR3 in DNA: TGCGCCAGCAGCTTGGCCCAAGACACCGAAGCTTTCTTT.

The chain has TRBV25-1 and TRBJ1-6, with 7 bases fitting TRBD1. The germline V gene has CDR1 MGHDK and CDR2 SYGVNS. This CDR3 has 15 residues. V shed 7 bases, J shed 5 bases, and the junction held 8 bases outside the gene matches. CDR3 in DNA: TGTGCCAGCACCAGGGGGTTCGTCAATAATTCACCCCTCCACTTT. Translation gives CASTRGFVNNSPLHF.

The V call is TRBV5-1, the J call TRBJ2-5, with TRBD1 identical over 7 bases. The trim removed 9 bases at V and 2 bases at J, leaving 10 bases unmatched. The germline V gene encodes CDR1 SGHRS and CDR2 YFSETQ. CDR3 size: 14 residues. The CDR3 DNA sequence: TGCGCCACCAAACGGGGACAGACACAAGAGACCCAGTACTTC. It encodes CATKRGQTQETQYF.

The sample holds a few counts of this clone. CDR3: CASSLGGGGRDGYTF. DNA for the CDR3: TGTGCCAGCAGCTTAGGTGGGGGAGGGAGAGATGGCTACACCTTC. J is TRBJ1-2 and V is TRBV5-4; D is possibly TRBD1 (5 bases). Germline assignment: CDR1 SGHNT and CDR2 YYREEE (reference sequence). Between the trimmed V and J ends, which lost 2 bases and 6 bases, there was a span of 17 bases. The CDR3 contains 15 residues.

V gene TRBV19 combines with J gene TRBJ1-1; perhaps TRBD1 as D (5 bases). The CDR3 runs 11 residues. Germline V gene lookup returns CDR1 LNHDA and CDR2 SQIVND (reference sequence). The V end was cut by 8 bases, the J end by 8 bases, with 12 bases between. CDR3 protein: CASQGLREAFF. In DNA, the CDR3 is TGTGCCAGTCAGGGACTAAGAGAAGCTTTCTTT.

The chain couples TRBV6-5 to TRBJ1-4; 12 bases fit TRBD1. V was pared by 5 bases and J by 12 bases, with 7 bases of the junction left unmatched. The CDR3 is 14 residues long. Per germline, CDR1 MNHEY and CDR2 SVGAGI. This chain's CDR3 is CASSAGTGGMELFF. CDR3 in DNA: TGTGCCAGCAGTGCCGGGACAGGGGGCATGGAACTGTTTTTT.

The V gene is TRBV5-4, the J gene TRBJ1-2, with 8 bases fitting TRBD1. V dropped 7 bases and J dropped 5; count of bases not matched to a gene: 7. The CDR3 covers 13 residues. Germline assignment: CDR1 SGHNT and CDR2 YYREEE (reference sequence). The CDR3 nucleotides read TGTGCCAGCTTGAGGCAGGGGGCATATGGCTACACCTTC. Its translation is CASLRQGAYGYTF.

The V gene is TRBV7-9, the J gene TRBJ1-2, with 9 bases that match TRBD1. In germline, CDR1 is SEHNR, CDR2 FQNEAQ (reference sequence). The CDR3 has 14 residues. Trimming removed 4 bases from V and 6 bases from J; junction bases left unmatched: 6. The CDR3, as DNA: TGTGCCAGCAGCTCCGTACAGGGGGCTGATGGCTACACCTTC. The encoded protein is CASSSVQGADGYTF.

The CDR3 loop is CASSSKRGRYSPLHF. CDR3 sequence (DNA): TGTGCCAGCAGCTCAAAACGAGGGCGTTATTCACCCCTCCACTTT. The chain joins TRBV5-6 to TRBJ1-6, with D unresolved. This CDR3 spans 15 amino acids. Trimming shortened V by 3 bases and J by 8 bases, and 15 bases separated the two germline ends. CDR1 is SGHDT, CDR2 YYEEEE, per germline.

The chain carries TRBV11-2 and TRBJ2-7, with D possibly matching TRBD2 (5 bases). The CDR3 sequence is 11 residues long. Germline CDR1 SGHAT, CDR2 FQNNGV. V gave up 2 bases and J gave up 7 bases, with 6 bases separating them. The CDR3 reads CASSLLAEQYF. In nucleotides, the CDR3 is TGTGCCAGCAGCTTATTAGCGGAGCAGTACTTC.

V gene TRBV7-3 combines with J gene TRBJ2-3; 11 bases map to TRBD2. The CDR3 has 16 amino acids. Germline lookup yields CDR1 SGHTA and CDR2 FQGTGA. The V segment lost 5 bases and the J segment 2 bases; nucleotides outside the gene matches: 6. DNA for the CDR3: TGTGCCAGCAGCCCAGGGACTAGCGGACTCACAGATACGCAGTATTTT. It encodes CASSPGTSGLTDTQYF.

V and J are TRBV6-1 and TRBJ2-1; 10 bases fit TRBD2. The germline V gene encodes CDR1 MNHNS and CDR2 SASEGT. V dropped 6 bases and J dropped 9; count of bases not matched to a gene: 11. This CDR3 is built from 15 residues. CDR3 in amino acids: CASSPLSGRALEQFF. Written as DNA, the CDR3 is TGTGCCAGCAGCCCCCTAAGCGGGAGGGCCCTTGAGCAGTTCTTC.

V gene TRBV5-4 combines with J gene TRBJ1-2, with 7 bases aligning to TRBD1. The germline CDR1 and CDR2 sequences are SGHNT and YYREEE (reference sequence). CDR3 length: 14 residues. V was clipped by 5 bases and J by 4 bases; unmatched bases: 8. The CDR3 is CASSSGGKSYGYTF. CDR3 DNA sequence: TGTGCCAGCAGTTCAGGGGGAAAATCCTATGGCTACACCTTC.

This chain links TRBV11-2 with TRBJ2-3; 11 bases fit TRBD2. V lost 5 bases and J lost 3; bases outside the gene matches: 7. Germline loops: CDR1 SGHAT, CDR2 FQNNGV. The CDR3 spans 16 residues. In nucleotides, the CDR3 is TGTGCCAGCAGCCGAAACTTAGCGGGAGGGACAGATACGCAGTATTTT. As protein: CASSRNLAGGTDTQYF. Filled out from reference TRBV11-2 and TRBJ2-3, the complete variable domain reads EAGVAQSPRYKIIEKRQSVAFWCNPISGHATLYWYQQILGQGPKLLIQFQNNGVVDDSQLPKDRFSAERLKGVDSTLKIQPAKLEDSAVYLCASSRNLAGGTDTQYFGPGTRLTVL.

This clone was picked up a small number of times. CDR3: CASSVSPNTEAFF. The DNA of the CDR3 is TGTGCCAGCAGCGTTTCCCCAAACACTGAAGCTTTCTTT. The rearrangement uses TRBV9 and TRBJ1-1; no firm D call. The germline V gene has CDR1 SGDLS and CDR2 YYNGEE. The ends were cut back, 2 bases at V and 2 bases at J, with 7 bases in the middle. This CDR3 spans 13 amino acids.

V and J are TRBV7-3 and TRBJ1-1, with TRBD1 identical over 9 bases. From germline, CDR1 is SGHTA and CDR2 FQGTGA. V lost 4 bases to trimming and J lost 7 bases; unmatched junction nucleotides: 10. This CDR3 has 15 residues. DNA for the CDR3: TGTGCCAGCAGCTCTGCCGGGACAGGGAGCGGTGAAGCTTTCTTT. It codes for CASSSAGTGSGEAFF. Based on the CDR3 plus reference TRBV7-3 and TRBJ1-1, the full variable domain is GAGVSQTPSNKVTEKGKYVELRCDPISGHTALYWYRQSLGQGPEFLIYFQGTGAADDSGLPNDRFFAVRPEGSVSTLKIQRTERGDSAVYLCASSSAGTGSGEAFFGQGTRLTVV.

The chain carries TRBV7-6 and TRBJ1-1; 9 nucleotides match TRBD1. Germline V gives CDR1 SGHVS, CDR2 FNYEAQ. After removal of 6 bases from V and 5 bases from J, the junction contained 13 bases not matched to a gene. The length of the CDR3 is 16 residues. As DNA, the CDR3 is TGTGCCAGCAGTGTAACTACAGGGGGCGCGGGAACTGAAGCTTTCTTT. Protein product: CASSVTTGGAGTEAFF.

This clone turned up a few times. The chain joins TRBV6-6 to TRBJ2-6, with D perhaps TRBD1 (5 bases). Germline V gene data show CDR1 as MNHNY and CDR2 as SVGAGI (reference sequence). The CDR3 sequence is 16 residues long. Between the trimmed V and J ends, which lost 9 bases and 0 bases, there was a span of 15 bases. This CDR3 is CARPPTALSGANVLTF. CDR3 nucleotide sequence: TGTGCCAGGCCCCCGACAGCGCTCTCTGGGGCCAACGTCCTGACTTTC.